These T cell receptor beta chains were read from a single sample in a study of regulatory T cells in long-lasting Graves disease. Using its own MiXCR run on the multiplex PCR reads, TCRdb lists one record per CDR3 protein. The table includes about 560,000 distinct CDR3 sequences, around 15% detected once. These data also formed part of another study, on T cells in Graves' hyperthyroidism and ophthalmopathy.

Sequenced here: peripheral blood mononuclear cells (PBMCs), sampled at new diagnosis, from a patient treated with antithyroid drugs. Source of these receptors: a man younger than 35 with Graves disease. The CDR3 runs from the conserved cysteine through the conserved F or W. A D gene is named only where the DNA matches it firmly. Some rows mark clone size as missing; the rest say once, few, many or name a class of expanded clone.

j_gene	d_gene	abundance	v_gene	CDR3aa	CDR3nt
TRBJ2-3	TRBD2	many	TRBV2	CASSEARLAGTDTQYF	TGTGCCAGCAGTGAAGCCCGGCTAGCGGGCACAGATACGCAGTATTTT
TRBJ2-2	-	few	TRBV14	CASSQVVGGSGELFF	TGTGCCAGCAGCCAAGTCGTAGGCGGCTCCGGGGAGCTGTTTTTT
TRBJ1-1	-	many	TRBV18	CASLSGATEAFF	TGTGCCAGCCTGTCAGGGGCCACTGAAGCTTTCTTT
TRBJ2-1	TRBD1	many	TRBV2	CASMGGQGYNEQFF	TGTGCCAGCATGGGGGGACAGGGCTACAATGAGCAGTTCTTC
TRBJ1-2	TRBD1	many	TRBV2	CASSDTGTANGYTF	TGTGCCAGCAGCGATACCGGGACAGCTAATGGCTACACCTTC
TRBJ2-1	-	few	TRBV19	CASRLSGGYNEQFF	TGTGCCAGTAGGCTCTCCGGGGGATACAATGAGCAGTTCTTC
TRBJ2-7	-	few	TRBV27	CASSPPPGTSYEQYF	TGTGCCAGCAGCCCCCCCCCCGGGACCAGCTACGAGCAGTACTTC
TRBJ2-7	-	many	TRBV11-2	CASSYRWGPYEQYF	TGTGCCAGCAGCTACCGGTGGGGGCCCTACGAGCAGTACTTC
TRBJ2-7	-	-	TRBV5-1	CASSFEREQYF	TGCGCCAGCAGCTTCGAGCGTGAGCAGTACTTC
TRBJ2-7	-	few	TRBV4-2	CASSQELGRGHEQYF	TGTGCCAGCAGCCAAGAACTGGGAAGAGGCCACGAGCAGTACTTC
TRBJ1-5	-	few	TRBV15	CATSRATGTTNQPQHF	TGTGCCACCAGCAGGGCGACAGGAACGACCAATCAGCCCCAGCATTTT
TRBJ2-7	-	few	TRBV5-4	CASSFYRGNYEQYF	TGTGCCAGCAGCTTCTATAGGGGGAACTACGAGCAGTACTTC
TRBJ1-2	-	many	TRBV7-3	CASSLTGTGYTF	TGTGCCAGCAGCTTAACAGGCACTGGCTACACCTTC
TRBJ1-5	-	many	TRBV6-1	CASSRTQGRRNQPQHF	TGTGCCAGCAGCCGTACTCAGGGGAGGCGGAATCAGCCCCAGCATTTT
TRBJ1-6	-	few	TRBV14	CASSRADGSSYNSPLHF	TGTGCCAGCAGCCGAGCTGACGGAAGCTCCTATAATTCACCCCTCCACTTT
TRBJ1-1	TRBD1	few	TRBV5-6	CASSYGTGGEAFF	TGTGCCAGCAGCTATGGGACAGGGGGTGAAGCTTTCTTT
TRBJ2-5	-	many	TRBV20-1	CSASDRSETQYF	TGCAGTGCCAGCGACAGGTCAGAGACCCAGTACTTC
TRBJ2-7	TRBD2	-	TRBV29-1	CSVLTSEDYEQYF	TGCAGCGTATTGACTAGCGAAGACTACGAGCAGTACTTC
TRBJ2-7	TRBD1	many	TRBV6-1	CASRDSFLGEQYF	TGTGCCAGCCGGGACAGCTTTTTGGGTGAGCAGTACTTC
TRBJ2-7	TRBD1	many	TRBV7-2	CASSRDRLSYEQYF	TGTGCCAGCAGCCGGGACAGGCTCTCCTACGAGCAGTACTTC
TRBJ2-7	-	many	TRBV11-2	CASSLAGAMEQYF	TGTGCCAGCAGCTTAGCGGGGGCCATGGAGCAGTACTTC
TRBJ2-3	TRBD2	few	TRBV7-3	CASSLRTSGITDTQYF	TGTGCCAGCAGCTTACGGACTAGCGGGATCACAGATACGCAGTATTTT
TRBJ2-3	-	few	TRBV7-8	CASSALISRGYTDTQYF	TGTGCCAGCAGCGCATTAATTAGTAGGGGGTACACAGATACGCAGTATTTT
TRBJ2-1	-	many	TRBV28	CASSLEIVPSYNEQFF	TGTGCCAGCAGTTTGGAGATAGTACCCTCCTACAATGAGCAGTTCTTC
TRBJ2-5	-	-	TRBV5-1	CASNRRGETQYF	TGCGCCAGCAATCGGCGAGGGGAGACCCAGTACTTC
TRBJ2-3	TRBD2	many	TRBV14	CASSQALASGTDTQYF	TGTGCCAGCAGCCAAGCCTTGGCTAGCGGGACAGATACGCAGTATTTT
TRBJ2-1	TRBD2	-	TRBV5-1	CASSLGTSGIVEQFF	TGCGCCAGCAGCCTCGGGACTAGCGGGATAGTAGAGCAGTTCTTC
TRBJ1-5	-	-	TRBV19	CASSREFGNQPQHF	TGTGCCAGTAGCAGGGAATTCGGCAATCAGCCCCAGCATTTT